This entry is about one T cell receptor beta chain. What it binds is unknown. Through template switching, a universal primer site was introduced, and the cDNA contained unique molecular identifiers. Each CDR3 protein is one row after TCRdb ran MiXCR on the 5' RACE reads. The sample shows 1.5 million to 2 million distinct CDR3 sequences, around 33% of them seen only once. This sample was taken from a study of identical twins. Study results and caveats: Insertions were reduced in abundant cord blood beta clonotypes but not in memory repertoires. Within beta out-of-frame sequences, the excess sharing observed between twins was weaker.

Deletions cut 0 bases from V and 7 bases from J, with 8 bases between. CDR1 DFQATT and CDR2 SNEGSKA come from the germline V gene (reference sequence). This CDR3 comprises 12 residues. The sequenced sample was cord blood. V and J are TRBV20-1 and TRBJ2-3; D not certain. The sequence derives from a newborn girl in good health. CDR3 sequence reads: CSARDYPYTQYF. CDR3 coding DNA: TGCAGTGCTAGAGATTACCCATATACGCAGTATTTT.